This T cell receptor beta chain was recorded in a study of cytomegalovirus exposure and HLA in healthy donors. PCR was performed using 60 Vbeta and 13 Jbeta primers. Generated by immunoSEQ multiplex PCR, the TCRdb table keeps only in-frame clones and is missing some. Of roughly 120,000 clones listed, approximately 80% are singletons. General study findings and limits: Later findings reportedly placed an Asian-associated ancestry cluster below the approximately 650-donor mean for N-insertions. Cytomegalovirus association was listed for around 170 TCR beta chains. Analyzed later, association rates of TCRs varied across HLA loci, with DRB1 most and HLA-C fewest. Many donors carried some public TCRs, although rarity characterized most TCR sequences.

This clone was detected only once. Its antigen is not known. The germline V gene encodes CDR1 MNHNS and CDR2 SASEGT. Trimming left V 3 bases short and J 9 bases short, with 20 bases between. CDR3 length: 16 amino acids. This sequence was found in a man in his forties or fifties in good health and CMV-seropositive. The chain carries TRBV6-1 and TRBJ1-4, with D perhaps matching TRBD1 (6 bases). Sequencing used PBMCs. The CDR3 protein is CASSDGYRTEMKKLFF. The CDR3 nucleotides read TGTGCCAGCAGTGATGGGTACAGGACAGAGATGAAAAAACTGTTTTTT.